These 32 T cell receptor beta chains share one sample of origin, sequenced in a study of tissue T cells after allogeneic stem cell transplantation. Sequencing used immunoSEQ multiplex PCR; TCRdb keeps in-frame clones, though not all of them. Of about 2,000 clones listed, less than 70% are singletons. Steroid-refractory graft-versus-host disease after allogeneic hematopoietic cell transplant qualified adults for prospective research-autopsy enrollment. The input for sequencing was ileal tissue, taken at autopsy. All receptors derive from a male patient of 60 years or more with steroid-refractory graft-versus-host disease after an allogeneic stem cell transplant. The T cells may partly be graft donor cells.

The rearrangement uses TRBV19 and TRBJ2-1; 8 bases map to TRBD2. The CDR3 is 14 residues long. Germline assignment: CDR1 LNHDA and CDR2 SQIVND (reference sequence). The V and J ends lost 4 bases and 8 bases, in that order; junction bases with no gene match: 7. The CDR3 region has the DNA TGTGCCAGTAGTAAGCGGGGAGCGGGGGATGAGCAGTTCTTC. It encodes CASSKRGAGDEQFF.

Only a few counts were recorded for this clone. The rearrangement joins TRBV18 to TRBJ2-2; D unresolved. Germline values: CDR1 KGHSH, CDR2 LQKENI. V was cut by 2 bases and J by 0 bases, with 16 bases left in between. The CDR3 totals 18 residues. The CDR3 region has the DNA TGTGCCAGCTCACCATCGATCGGGTCGCCCGCGAACACCGGGGAGCTGTTTTTT. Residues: CASSPSIGSPANTGELFF.

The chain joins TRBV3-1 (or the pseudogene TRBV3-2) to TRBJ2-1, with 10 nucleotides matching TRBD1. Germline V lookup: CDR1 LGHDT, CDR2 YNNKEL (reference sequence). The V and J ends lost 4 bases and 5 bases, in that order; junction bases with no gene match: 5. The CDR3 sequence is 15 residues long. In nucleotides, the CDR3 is TGTGCCAGCAGCCTTCCGGGACAGGGGAACAATGAGCAGTTCTTC. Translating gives CASSLPGQGNNEQFF.

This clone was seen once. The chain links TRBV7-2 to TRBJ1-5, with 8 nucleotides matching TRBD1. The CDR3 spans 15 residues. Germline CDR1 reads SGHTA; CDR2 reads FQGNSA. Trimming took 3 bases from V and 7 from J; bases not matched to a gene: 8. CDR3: CASSFWSGGGQPQHF. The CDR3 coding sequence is TGTGCCAGCAGCTTTTGGTCAGGGGGCGGGCAGCCCCAGCATTTT.

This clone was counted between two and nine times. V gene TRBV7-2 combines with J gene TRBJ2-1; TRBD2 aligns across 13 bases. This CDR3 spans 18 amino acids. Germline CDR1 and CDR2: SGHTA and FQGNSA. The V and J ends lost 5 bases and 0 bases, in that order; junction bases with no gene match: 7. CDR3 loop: CASSPGTSGVGSYNEQFF. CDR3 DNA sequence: TGTGCCAGCAGCCCTGGGACTAGCGGGGTTGGCTCCTACAATGAGCAGTTCTTC. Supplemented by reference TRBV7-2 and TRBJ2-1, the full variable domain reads GAGVSQSPSNKVTEKGKDVELRCDPISGHTALYWYRQSLGQGLEFLIYFQGNSAPDKSGLPSDRFSAERTGGSVSTLTIQRTQQEDSAVYLCASSPGTSGVGSYNEQFFGPGTRLTVL.

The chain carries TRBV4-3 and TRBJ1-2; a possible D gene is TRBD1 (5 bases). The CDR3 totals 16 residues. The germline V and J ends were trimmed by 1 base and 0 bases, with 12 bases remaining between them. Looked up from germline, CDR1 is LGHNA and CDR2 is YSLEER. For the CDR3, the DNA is TGCGCCAGCAGCCAAGGGATACAGACAGCTAACTATGGCTACACCTTC. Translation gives CASSQGIQTANYGYTF.

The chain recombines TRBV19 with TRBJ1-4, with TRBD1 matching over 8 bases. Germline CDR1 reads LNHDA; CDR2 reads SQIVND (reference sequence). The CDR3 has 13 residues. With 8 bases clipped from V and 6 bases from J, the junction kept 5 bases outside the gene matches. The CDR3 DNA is TGTGCCAGTGCTGGACAGGGCTATGAAAAACTGTTTTTT. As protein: CASAGQGYEKLFF.

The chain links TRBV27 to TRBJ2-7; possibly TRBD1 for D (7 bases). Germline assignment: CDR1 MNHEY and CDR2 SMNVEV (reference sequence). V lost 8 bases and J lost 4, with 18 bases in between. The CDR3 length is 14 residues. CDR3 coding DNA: TGTGCCAGCTGCTCAACGGCAGGGGGGTACGAGCAGTACTTC. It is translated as CASCSTAGGYEQYF.

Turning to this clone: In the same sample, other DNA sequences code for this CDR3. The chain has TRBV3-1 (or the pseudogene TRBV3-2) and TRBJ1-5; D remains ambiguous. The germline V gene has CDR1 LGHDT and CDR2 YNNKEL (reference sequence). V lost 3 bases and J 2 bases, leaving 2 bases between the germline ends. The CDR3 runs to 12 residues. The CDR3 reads CASSQGNQPQHF. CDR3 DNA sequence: TGTGCCAGCAGCCAGGGCAATCAGCCCCAGCATTTT.

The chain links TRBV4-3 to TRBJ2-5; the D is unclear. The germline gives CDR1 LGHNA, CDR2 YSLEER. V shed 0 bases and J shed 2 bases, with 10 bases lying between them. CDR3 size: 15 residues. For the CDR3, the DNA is TGCGCCAGCAGCCAAGATATGTGGGTTCAAGAGACCCAGTACTTC. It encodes CASSQDMWVQETQYF.

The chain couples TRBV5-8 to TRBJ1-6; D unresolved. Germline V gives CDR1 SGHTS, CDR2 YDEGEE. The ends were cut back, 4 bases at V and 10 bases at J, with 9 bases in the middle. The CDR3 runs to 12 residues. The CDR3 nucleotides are TGTGCCAGCAGCGCGGAGCTATCACCCCTCCACTTT. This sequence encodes CASSAELSPLHF.

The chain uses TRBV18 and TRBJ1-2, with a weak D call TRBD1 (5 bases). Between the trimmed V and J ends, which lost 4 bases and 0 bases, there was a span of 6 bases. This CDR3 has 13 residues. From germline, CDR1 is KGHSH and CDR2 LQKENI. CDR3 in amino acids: CASSQGTNYGYTF. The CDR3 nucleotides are TGTGCCAGCTCACAGGGGACTAACTATGGCTACACCTTC.

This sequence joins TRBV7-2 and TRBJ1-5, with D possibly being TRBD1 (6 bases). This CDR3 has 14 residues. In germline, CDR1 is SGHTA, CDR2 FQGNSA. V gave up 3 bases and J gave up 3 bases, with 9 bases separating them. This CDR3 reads CASSFGQNNQPQHF. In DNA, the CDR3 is TGTGCCAGCAGCTTTGGACAGAACAATCAGCCCCAGCATTTT.

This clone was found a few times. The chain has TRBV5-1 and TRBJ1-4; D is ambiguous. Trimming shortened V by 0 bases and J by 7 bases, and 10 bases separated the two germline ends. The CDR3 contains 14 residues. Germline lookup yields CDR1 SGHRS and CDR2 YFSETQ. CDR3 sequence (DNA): TGCGCCAGCAGCTTGGATACGATGGGTGAAAAACTGTTTTTT. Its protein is CASSLDTMGEKLFF.

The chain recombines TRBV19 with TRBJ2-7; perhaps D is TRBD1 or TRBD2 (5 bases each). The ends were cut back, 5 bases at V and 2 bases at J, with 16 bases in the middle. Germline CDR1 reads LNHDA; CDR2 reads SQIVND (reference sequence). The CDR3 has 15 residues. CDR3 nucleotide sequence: TGTGCCAGTAGTTTTCGAGGGGATGGGACCTACGAGCAGTACTTC. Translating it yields CASSFRGDGTYEQYF. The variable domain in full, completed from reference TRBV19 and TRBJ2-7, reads DGGITQSPKYLFRKEGQNVTLSCEQNLNHDAMYWYRQDPGQGLRLIYYSQIVNDFQKGDIAEGYSVSREKKESFPLTVTSAQKNPTAFYLCASSFRGDGTYEQYFGPGTRLTVT.

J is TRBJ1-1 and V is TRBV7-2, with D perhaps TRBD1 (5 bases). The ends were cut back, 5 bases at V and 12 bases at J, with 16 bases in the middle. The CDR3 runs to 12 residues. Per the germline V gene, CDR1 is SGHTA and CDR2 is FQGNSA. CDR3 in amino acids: CASSQFARASFF. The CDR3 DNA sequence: TGTGCCAGCAGCCAATTCGCCAGGGCCTCTTTCTTT.

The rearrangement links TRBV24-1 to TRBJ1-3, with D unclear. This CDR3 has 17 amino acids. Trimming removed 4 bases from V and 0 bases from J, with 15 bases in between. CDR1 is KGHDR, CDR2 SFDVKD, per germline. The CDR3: CATSDRIHSLSGNTIYF. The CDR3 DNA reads TGTGCCACCAGTGACCGGATCCACTCTCTCTCTGGAAACACCATATATTTT.

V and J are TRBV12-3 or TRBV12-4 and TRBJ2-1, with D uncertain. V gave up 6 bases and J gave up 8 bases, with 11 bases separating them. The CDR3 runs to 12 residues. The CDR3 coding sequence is TGTGCCAGCAGCAGCCTTGGGTATGAGCAGTTCTTC. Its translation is CASSSLGYEQFF.

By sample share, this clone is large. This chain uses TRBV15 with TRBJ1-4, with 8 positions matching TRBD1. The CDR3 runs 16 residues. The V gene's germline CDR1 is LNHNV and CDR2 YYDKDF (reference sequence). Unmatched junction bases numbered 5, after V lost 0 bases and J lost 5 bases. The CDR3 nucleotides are TGTGCCACCAGCAGAGAACAGGGGGTGGGAAATGAAAAACTGTTTTTT. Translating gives CATSREQGVGNEKLFF.

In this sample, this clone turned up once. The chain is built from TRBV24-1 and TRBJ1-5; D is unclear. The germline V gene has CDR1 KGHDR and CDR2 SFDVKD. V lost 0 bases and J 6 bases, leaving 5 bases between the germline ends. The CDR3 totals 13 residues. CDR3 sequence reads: CATSDLSGQPQHF. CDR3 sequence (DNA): TGTGCCACCAGTGATTTGTCCGGTCAGCCCCAGCATTTT.

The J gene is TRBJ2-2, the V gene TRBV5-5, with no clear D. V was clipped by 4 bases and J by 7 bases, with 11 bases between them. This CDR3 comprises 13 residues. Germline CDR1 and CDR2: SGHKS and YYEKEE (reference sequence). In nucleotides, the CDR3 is TGTGCCAGCAGCACCTTTAATAACGGGGAGCTGTTTTTT. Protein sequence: CASSTFNNGELFF.

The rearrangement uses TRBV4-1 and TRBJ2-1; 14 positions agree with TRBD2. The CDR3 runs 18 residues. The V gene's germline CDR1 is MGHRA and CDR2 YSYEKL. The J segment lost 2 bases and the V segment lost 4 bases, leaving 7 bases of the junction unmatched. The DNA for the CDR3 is TGCGCCAGCAGCCCATTGACTAGCGGGGGGGCAACCTACAATGAGCAGTTCTTC. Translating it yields CASSPLTSGGATYNEQFF.

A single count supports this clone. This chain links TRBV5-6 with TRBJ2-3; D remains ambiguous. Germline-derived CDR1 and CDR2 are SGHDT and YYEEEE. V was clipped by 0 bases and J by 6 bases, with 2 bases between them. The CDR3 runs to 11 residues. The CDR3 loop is CASSLADTQYF. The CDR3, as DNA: TGTGCCAGCAGCTTGGCGGATACGCAGTATTTT.

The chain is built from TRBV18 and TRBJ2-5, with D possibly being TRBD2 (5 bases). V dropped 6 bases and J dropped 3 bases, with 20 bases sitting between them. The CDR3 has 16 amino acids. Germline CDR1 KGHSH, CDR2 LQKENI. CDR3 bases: TGTGCCAGCTCGAAAAATTCCGCCCGGGGTAAAGAGACCCAGTACTTC. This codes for CASSKNSARGKETQYF.

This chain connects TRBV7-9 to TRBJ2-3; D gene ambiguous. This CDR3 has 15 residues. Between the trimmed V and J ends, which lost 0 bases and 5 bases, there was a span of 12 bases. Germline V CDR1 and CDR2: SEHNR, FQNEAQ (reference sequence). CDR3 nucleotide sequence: TGTGCCAGCAGCTTAGCAGGGCCCTGGGGAGATACGCAGTATTTT. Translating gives CASSLAGPWGDTQYF.

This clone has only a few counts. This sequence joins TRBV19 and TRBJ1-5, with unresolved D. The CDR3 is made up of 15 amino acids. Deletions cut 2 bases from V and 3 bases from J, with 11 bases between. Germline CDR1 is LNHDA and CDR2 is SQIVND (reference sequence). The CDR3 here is CASSITRHNNQPQHF. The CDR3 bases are TGTGCCAGTAGTATAACACGACACAACAATCAGCCCCAGCATTTT.

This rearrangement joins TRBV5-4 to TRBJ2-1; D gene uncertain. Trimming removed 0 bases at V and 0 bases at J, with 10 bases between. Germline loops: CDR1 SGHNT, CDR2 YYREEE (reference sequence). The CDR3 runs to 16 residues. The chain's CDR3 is CASSLAERRSYNEQFF. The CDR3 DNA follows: TGTGCCAGCAGCTTGGCAGAGCGCCGCTCCTACAATGAGCAGTTCTTC.

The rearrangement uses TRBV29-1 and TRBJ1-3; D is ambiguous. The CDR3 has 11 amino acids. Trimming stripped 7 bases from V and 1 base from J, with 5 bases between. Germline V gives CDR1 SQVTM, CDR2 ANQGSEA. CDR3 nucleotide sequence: TGCAGCGCTTATTCTGGAAACACCATATATTTT. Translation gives CSAYSGNTIYF.

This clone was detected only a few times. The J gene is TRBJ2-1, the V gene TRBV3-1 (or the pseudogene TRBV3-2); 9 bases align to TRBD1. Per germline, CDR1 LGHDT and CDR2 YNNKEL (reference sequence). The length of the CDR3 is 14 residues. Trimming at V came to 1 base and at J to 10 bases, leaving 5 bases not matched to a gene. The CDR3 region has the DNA TGTGCCAGCAGCCAAGTAGACGGACAGGGGGAGCAGTTCTTC. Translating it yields CASSQVDGQGEQFF.

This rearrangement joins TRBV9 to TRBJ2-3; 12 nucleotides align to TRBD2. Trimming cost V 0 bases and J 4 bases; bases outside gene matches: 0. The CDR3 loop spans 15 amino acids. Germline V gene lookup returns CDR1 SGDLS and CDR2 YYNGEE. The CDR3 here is CASSVASGRADTQYF. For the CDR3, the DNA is TGTGCCAGCAGCGTAGCTAGCGGGAGGGCAGATACGCAGTATTTT.

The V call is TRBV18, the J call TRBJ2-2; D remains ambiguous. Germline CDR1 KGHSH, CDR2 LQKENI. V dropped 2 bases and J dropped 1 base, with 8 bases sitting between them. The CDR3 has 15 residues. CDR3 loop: CASSPVALNTGELFF. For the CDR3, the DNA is TGTGCCAGCTCACCAGTGGCTCTGAACACCGGGGAGCTGTTTTTT.

The DNA of the CDR3 is TGTGCCAGCAGCGTGACAGTTCACCGACTTTCACCCCTCCACTTT. Translated: CASSVTVHRLSPLHF. The genes are TRBV9 and TRBJ1-6, with D maybe TRBD1 (5 bases). Germline V gene lookup returns CDR1 SGDLS and CDR2 YYNGEE. This CDR3 is built from 15 residues. Trimming cost V 2 bases and J 9 bases, with 15 bases left between them.